The text below deals with one T cell receptor (beta chain). Compared with germline, one end of the junction differs, possibly owing to a read error. Making TCR beta cDNA involved around 520 ng total RNA and a constant-region primer. Researchers made the TCR beta libraries by running three nested multiplex PCR rounds with slightly modified ARM-PCR. Use of TRBV1-TRBV30 forward primers with a C-beta reverse primer characterized the first two PCR rounds, which lasted about 9 cycles each. MiXCR, run by TCRdb on the multiplex PCR reads, gives a single entry per CDR3 protein. The table records roughly 80,000 distinct CDR3 sequences, about two thirds of them present only once. There are 12 residues in the CDR3. Germline V gene data show CDR1 as MNHEY and CDR2 as SVGEGT. Total RNA and DNA came together from around 20-30 mg of bulk tissue without cell sorting. HBV chronically infected the treatment-naive patients.

This sample is drawn from a study of tumor-infiltrating lymphocytes in primary liver carcinoma. The sequence came from a woman aged 60-70 years with primary liver carcinoma and hepatitis B virus infection. The sample consisted of liver tumor tissue from sampling region 4. Indicated subset: tumor region T4, right-lateral pole. This chain connects TRBV6-2 or TRBV6-3 to TRBJ2-2; D is possibly TRBD2 (5 bases). The CDR3, as DNA: TGTACCAGCGGCGATCCCGCCGGGGAGCTGTTTTTT. Encoded protein: CTSGDPAGELFF.